The next 13 T cell receptor beta chains were all read from a single sample in a study of blood T cells in healthy people across ages. The use of a sample-barcoded 5' primer and a J-beta primer mix characterized a second PCR of roughly 6 to 11 cycles. TCRdb independently ran MiXCR on the 5' RACE reads; one entry per CDR3 protein. The sample contains approximately 490,000 distinct CDR3 sequences, more than 20% of which appear only once. In addition, the sample was reused for a study of T cells of mothers and their children.

The sequencing sample was made of blood. Receptor source: a boy aged 10-17 years in good health.

V usage is TRBV4-3 and J usage is TRBJ1-2; D not resolved. With 0 bases removed from V and 0 bases from J, the gap between germline ends came to 8 bases. The length of the CDR3 is 15 residues. Germline V gene sequence: CDR1 LGHNA, CDR2 YSLEER. CDR3 sequence reads: CASSQDGPTNYGYTF. The CDR3 DNA is TGCGCCAGCAGCCAAGATGGGCCCACTAACTATGGCTACACCTTC.

The rearrangement joins TRBV7-6 to TRBJ1-1; 8 positions agree with TRBD1. The CDR3 length is 16 residues. The V segment lost 6 bases and the J segment 0 bases; nucleotides outside the gene matches: 9. The germline V gene has CDR1 SGHVS and CDR2 FNYEAQ. The CDR3 nucleotides are TGTGCCAGCAGTAAGGACAGGGCGCACATGAACACTGAAGCTTTCTTT. As protein: CASSKDRAHMNTEAFF.

The chain employs TRBV28 and TRBJ1-2; D is undetermined. Germline CDR1 is MDHEN and CDR2 is SYDVKM. CDR3 length: 13 residues. V lost 7 bases, J lost 8 bases, and 17 bases lay in between. Here the CDR3 DNA reads TGTGCCAGCAAGTCCCGGCAGGATCGAGGCTACACCTTC. It yields the protein CASKSRQDRGYTF.

This clonotype turned up a few times. The chain is built from TRBV5-6 and TRBJ1-1; weak D call: TRBD1 (5 bases). This CDR3 is built from 14 residues. CDR1 and CDR2 (germline): SGHDT, YYEEEE. V lost 1 base and J 1 base, leaving 8 bases between the germline ends. CDR3 sequence reads: CASSLRTQNTEAFF. In DNA form, the CDR3 reads TGTGCCAGCAGCTTGCGGACACAGAACACTGAAGCTTTCTTT.

This clonotype was observed many times. The chain employs TRBV6-1 and TRBJ2-3, with D hard to call. This CDR3 spans 16 amino acids. Trimming removed 4 bases from V and 2 bases from J, with 16 bases in between. Germline lookup yields CDR1 MNHNS and CDR2 SASEGT. CDR3 in amino acids: CASSGLGLPFTDTQYF. CDR3 bases: TGTGCCAGCAGTGGCTTGGGCCTTCCCTTCACAGATACGCAGTATTTT.

The V gene is TRBV25-1, the J gene TRBJ2-7; 8 nucleotides match TRBD1. The V segment lost 4 bases and the J segment 10 bases; nucleotides outside the gene matches: 3. The CDR3 has 11 residues. Germline values: CDR1 MGHDK, CDR2 SYGVNS. This CDR3 is CASSGQGLQYF. As DNA, the CDR3 is TGTGCCAGCAGTGGACAGGGGCTTCAGTACTTC.

The chain is built from TRBV9 and TRBJ2-5; 7 bases are a match to TRBD2. Germline lookup yields CDR1 SGDLS and CDR2 YYNGEE. The length of the CDR3 is 14 residues. V was clipped by 0 bases and J by 5 bases; unmatched bases: 4. The CDR3, as DNA: TGTGCCAGCAGCGTAGGAATAGCGGGTGAGACCCAGTACTTC. Residues: CASSVGIAGETQYF. The whole variable domain, filled in from reference TRBV9 and TRBJ2-5, reads DSGVTQTPKHLITATGQRVTLRCSPRSGDLSVYWYQQSLDQGLQFLIQYYNGEERAKGNILERFSAQQFPDLHSELNLSSLELGDSALYFCASSVGIAGETQYFGPGTRLLVL.

This clonotype was detected only a few times. The rearrangement uses TRBV5-1 and TRBJ2-7; no reliable D call. This CDR3 has 14 residues. Looked up from germline, CDR1 is SGHRS and CDR2 is YFSETQ. The ends were cut back, 0 bases at V and 0 bases at J, with 7 bases in the middle. The CDR3 nucleotides read TGCGCCAGCAGCTTGGCCTCCCACTCCTACGAGCAGTACTTC. It encodes CASSLASHSYEQYF.

CDR3 residues: CASSAPTGPQETQYF. The CDR3 DNA is TGTGCCAGCAGCGCGCCGACAGGCCCGCAAGAGACCCAGTACTTC. This chain links TRBV11-2 with TRBJ2-5, with D maybe TRBD1 (6 bases). Germline-derived CDR1 and CDR2 are SGHAT and FQNNGV. The CDR3 runs 15 residues. V gave up 5 bases and J gave up 2 bases, with 15 bases separating them.

This clonotype was picked up a small number of times. The chain links TRBV6-2 or TRBV6-3 to TRBJ1-5; 8 bases line up with TRBD1. This CDR3 has 16 residues. Trimming removed 2 bases from V and 4 bases from J; junction bases left unmatched: 7. Germline-derived CDR1 and CDR2 are MNHEY and SVGEGT. CDR3 nucleotides: TGTGCCAGCAGTTACGTTGCCAGGGGGCCTAATCAGCCCCAGCATTTT. Its translation is CASSYVARGPNQPQHF.

The chain uses TRBV28 and TRBJ1-3; D gene ambiguous. CDR3 length: 15 residues. In germline, CDR1 is MDHEN, CDR2 SYDVKM. Trimming took off 8 bases at V and 7 bases at J, with 21 bases between the two ends. The CDR3 protein is CASGTPRNGGNTIYF. CDR3 nucleotides: TGTGCCAGCGGAACCCCGCGGAATGGAGGGAACACCATATATTTT.

This clonotype was seen a handful of times. CDR3 amino acids: CASSLGGLRNQPQHF. The CDR3 nucleotides are TGTGCCAGCAGCCTGGGAGGGTTAAGGAATCAGCCCCAGCATTTT. The rearrangement links TRBV6-2 or TRBV6-3 to TRBJ1-5; D is undetermined. V was shortened by 6 bases and J by 4 bases, with 16 bases between the two germline ends. CDR3 length: 15 amino acids. Germline V CDR1 and CDR2: MNHEY, SVGEGT.

This clonotype was counted a few times. The chain uses TRBV9 and TRBJ2-5, with D perhaps given as TRBD1 or TRBD2 (6 bases each). Deletions cut 0 bases from V and 1 base from J, with 13 bases between. The germline V gene encodes CDR1 SGDLS and CDR2 YYNGEE. The CDR3 extends over 16 amino acids. This CDR3 reads CASSVGGANLQETQYF. In nucleotides, the CDR3 is TGTGCCAGCAGCGTAGGGGGGGCCAACCTCCAAGAGACCCAGTACTTC.